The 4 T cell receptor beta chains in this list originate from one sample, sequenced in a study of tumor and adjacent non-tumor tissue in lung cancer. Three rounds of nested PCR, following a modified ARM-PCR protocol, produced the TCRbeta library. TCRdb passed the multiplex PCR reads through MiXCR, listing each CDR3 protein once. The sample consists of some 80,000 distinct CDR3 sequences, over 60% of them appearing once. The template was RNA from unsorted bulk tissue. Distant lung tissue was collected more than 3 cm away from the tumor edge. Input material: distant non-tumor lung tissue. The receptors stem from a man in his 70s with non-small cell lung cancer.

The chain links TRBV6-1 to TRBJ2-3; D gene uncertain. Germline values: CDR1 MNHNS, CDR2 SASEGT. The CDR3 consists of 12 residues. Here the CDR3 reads CVSSESSFTQYF. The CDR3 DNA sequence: TGTGTCAGTAGTGAATCCAGTTTTACACAGTATTTT.

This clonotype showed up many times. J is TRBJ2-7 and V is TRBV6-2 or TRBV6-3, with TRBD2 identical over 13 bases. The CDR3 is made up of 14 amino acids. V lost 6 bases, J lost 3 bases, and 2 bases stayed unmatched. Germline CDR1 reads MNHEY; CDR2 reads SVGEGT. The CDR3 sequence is CASSRLAGGYEQYF. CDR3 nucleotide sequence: TGTGCCAGCAGCCGACTAGCGGGAGGCTACGAGCAGTACTTC.

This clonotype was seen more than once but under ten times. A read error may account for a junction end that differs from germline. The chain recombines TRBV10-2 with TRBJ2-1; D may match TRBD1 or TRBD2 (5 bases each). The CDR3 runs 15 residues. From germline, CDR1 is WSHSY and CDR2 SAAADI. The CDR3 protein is CASRPSGPSSHEQLF. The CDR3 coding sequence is TGCGCCAGCAGGCCCTCGGGACCCTCTTCTCATGAGCAGCTCTTC.

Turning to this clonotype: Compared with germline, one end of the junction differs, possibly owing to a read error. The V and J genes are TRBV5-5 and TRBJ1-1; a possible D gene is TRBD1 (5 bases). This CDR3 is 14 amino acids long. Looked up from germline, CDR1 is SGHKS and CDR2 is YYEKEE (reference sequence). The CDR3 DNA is TGTGCTAGCAGCTTGGCAGGGCCGGGCACTGAAGGTTTCTTT. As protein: CASSLAGPGTEGFF.